Presented here are 14 T cell receptor beta chains from one specimen sequenced in a study of blood T cell repertoires in COVID-19. Profiled with immunoSEQ multiplex PCR; TCRdb holds only in-frame clones, not every one. Of 55,000 to 75,000 clones in the sample, roughly 86% are singletons; the top ten hold approximately 1.5%. Material for sequencing was peripheral blood. Every receptor here comes from a man aged 55-75 years with acute or convalescent COVID-19.

J is TRBJ2-3 and V is TRBV7-8; maybe TRBD1 (6 bases). V was clipped by 5 bases and J by 2 bases, with 14 bases between them. The CDR3 has 15 amino acids. The germline CDR1 and CDR2 sequences are SGHVS and FQNEAQ. The CDR3 nucleotides read TGTGCCAGCAGCCACCAAACAGGGACCACAGATACGCAGTATTTT. This sequence encodes CASSHQTGTTDTQYF. Supplemented by reference TRBV7-8 and TRBJ2-3, the full variable domain reads GAGVSQSPRYKVAKRGQDVALRCDPISGHVSLFWYQQALGQGPEFLTYFQNEAQLDKSGLPSDRFFAERPEGSVSTLKIQRTQQEDSAVYLCASSHQTGTTDTQYFGPGTRLTVL.

The chain's CDR3 is CASSSGTGSSYNEQFF. The CDR3 region has the DNA TGTGCCAGCAGCTCGGGGACAGGGAGCTCCTACAATGAGCAGTTCTTC. The chain joins TRBV11-3 to TRBJ2-1, with 9 bases lining up with TRBD1. V lost 4 bases, J lost 0 bases, and 4 bases stayed unmatched. Germline loops: CDR1 SGHNT, CDR2 YENEEA. The CDR3 is 16 residues long. The variable domain in full, with the rest retrieved from reference TRBV11-3 and TRBJ2-1, is EAGVVQSPRYKIIEKKQPVAFWCNPISGHNTLYWYLQNLGQGPELLIRYENEEAVDDSQLPKDRFSAERLKGVDSTLKIQPAELGDSAVYLCASSSGTGSSYNEQFFGPGTRLTVL.

This chain links TRBV2 with TRBJ1-2, with no clear D. The CDR3 extends over 14 amino acids. Germline CDR1 and CDR2: SNHLY and FYNNEI. The ends were cut back, 7 bases at V and 5 bases at J, with 17 bases in the middle. CDR3 amino acids: CASMLGGSLYGYTF. The DNA for the CDR3 is TGTGCCAGCATGTTGGGCGGGAGTCTGTATGGCTACACCTTC. The full variable domain, its missing parts supplied by reference TRBV2 and TRBJ1-2, is EPEVTQTPSHQVTQMGQEVILRCVPISNHLYFYWYRQILGQKVEFLVSFYNNEISEKSEIFDDQFSVERPDGSNFTLKIRSTKLEDSAMYFCASMLGGSLYGYTFGSGTRLTVV.

V is TRBV6-2 or TRBV6-3 and J is TRBJ2-7; maybe TRBD2 (7 bases). CDR3 length equals 15 residues. The V end was cut by 6 bases, the J end by 3 bases, with 18 bases between. CDR1 is MNHEY, CDR2 SVGEGT, per germline. The CDR3 protein is CASSRSRGALYEQYF. DNA for the CDR3: TGTGCCAGCAGCCGCTCCCGGGGGGCCCTCTACGAGCAGTACTTC.

This chain connects TRBV5-1 to TRBJ1-1; TRBD1 is a possible D gene (5 bases). Trimming left V 0 bases short and J 0 bases short, with 9 bases between. Germline values: CDR1 SGHRS, CDR2 YFSETQ. The CDR3 is 15 amino acids. The CDR3 coding sequence is TGCGCCAGCAGCTTGGATGGGGGGTTGAACACTGAAGCTTTCTTT. Translating gives CASSLDGGLNTEAFF.

This chain links TRBV19 with TRBJ1-6, with 10 bases that match TRBD1. J was trimmed by 8 bases and V by 11 bases; bases with no gene match: 6. The CDR3 contains 13 residues. Germline V gene data show CDR1 as LNHDA and CDR2 as SQIVND (reference sequence). The CDR3 loop reads CASRQGADSPLHF. The CDR3 DNA reads TGTGCCTCCCGACAGGGGGCGGATTCACCCCTCCACTTT.

V gene TRBV19 combines with J gene TRBJ2-6, with TRBD1 matching over 7 bases. The CDR3 runs to 14 residues. Trimming cost V 5 bases and J 5 bases; bases outside gene matches: 3. Germline CDR1 reads LNHDA; CDR2 reads SQIVND (reference sequence). Here the CDR3 reads CASSVGGWANVLTF. CDR3 bases: TGTGCCAGTAGTGTAGGGGGCTGGGCCAACGTCCTGACTTTC. The full variable domain, rest sourced from reference TRBV19 and TRBJ2-6, is DGGITQSPKYLFRKEGQNVTLSCEQNLNHDAMYWYRQDPGQGLRLIYYSQIVNDFQKGDIAEGYSVSREKKESFPLTVTSAQKNPTAFYLCASSVGGWANVLTFGAGSRLTVL.

This sequence joins TRBV5-4 and TRBJ2-3, with 9 bases matching TRBD2. The junction had 10 bases not matched to a gene; V was cut back by 3 bases and J by 5 bases. The CDR3 spans 16 residues. Germline-derived CDR1 and CDR2 are SGHNT and YYREEE (reference sequence). The CDR3 reads CASSSRLAVWKDTQYF. CDR3 sequence (DNA): TGTGCCAGCAGCTCTAGACTAGCGGTTTGGAAAGATACGCAGTATTTT. The full variable domain, in which reference TRBV5-4 and TRBJ2-3 provide the parts outside the CDR3, is ETGVTQSPTHLIKTRGQQVTLRCSSQSGHNTVSWYQQALGQGPQFIFQYYREEENGRGNFPPRFSGLQFPNYSSELNVNALELDDSALYLCASSSRLAVWKDTQYFGPGTRLTVL.

The chain combines TRBV24-1 with TRBJ2-1, with 7 bases fitting TRBD1. The ends lost 9 bases at V and 8 bases at J; junction bases unmatched: 6. Germline-derived CDR1 and CDR2 are KGHDR and SFDVKD. The CDR3 spans 12 residues. CDR3 loop: CATGQVNYEQFF. CDR3 DNA: TGTGCCACCGGACAGGTTAACTATGAGCAGTTCTTC.

V usage is TRBV11-3 and J usage is TRBJ2-1; TRBD1 matches 8 bases. The length of the CDR3 is 18 residues. V gave up 5 bases and J gave up 1 base; unmatched junction bases: 13. Germline loops: CDR1 SGHNT, CDR2 YENEEA. CDR3 sequence: CASSPSYGQGASYNEQFF. CDR3 coding DNA: TGTGCCAGCAGCCCCTCCTACGGACAGGGCGCGTCCTACAATGAGCAGTTCTTC.

The genes are TRBV21-1 and TRBJ2-5; the table's TRBD2 call for D was not verified on the DNA. TRBV21-1 is marked as a pseudogene. The CDR3 spans 14 residues. The CDR3 sequence is CASSKVGGQETQYF. The CDR3 DNA reads as TGTGCCAGCAGCAAAGTAGGAGGCCAAGAGACCCAGTACTTC.

The V call is TRBV11-2, the J call TRBJ1-5; 7 nucleotides match TRBD1. The V and J ends lost 2 bases and 8 bases, in that order; junction bases with no gene match: 9. CDR3 length: 15 residues. CDR1 SGHAT and CDR2 FQNNGV come from the germline V gene. The CDR3 loop reads CASSLNIGRGEPQHF. DNA for the CDR3: TGTGCCAGCAGCTTAAATATAGGCAGGGGGGAGCCCCAGCATTTT.

This chain joins TRBV3-1 (or the pseudogene TRBV3-2) and TRBJ2-1, with 14 positions matching TRBD2. V shed 1 base, J shed 9 bases, and the junction held 2 bases outside the gene matches. CDR1 and CDR2 from the germline V gene are LGHDT and YNNKEL (reference sequence). The CDR3 has 15 residues. The CDR3 coding sequence is TGTGCCAGCAGCCAAGCGGGACTAGCGGGGGTTGAGCAGTTCTTC. It codes for CASSQAGLAGVEQFF.

The chain links TRBV11-2 to TRBJ1-4; D remains ambiguous. In germline, CDR1 is SGHAT, CDR2 FQNNGV. The CDR3 runs to 14 residues. Trimming took off 7 bases at V and 3 bases at J, with 12 bases between the two ends. CDR3 region: CASTLGGPNEKLFF. The CDR3 DNA follows: TGTGCCAGCACCTTGGGCGGGCCTAATGAAAAACTGTTTTTT.